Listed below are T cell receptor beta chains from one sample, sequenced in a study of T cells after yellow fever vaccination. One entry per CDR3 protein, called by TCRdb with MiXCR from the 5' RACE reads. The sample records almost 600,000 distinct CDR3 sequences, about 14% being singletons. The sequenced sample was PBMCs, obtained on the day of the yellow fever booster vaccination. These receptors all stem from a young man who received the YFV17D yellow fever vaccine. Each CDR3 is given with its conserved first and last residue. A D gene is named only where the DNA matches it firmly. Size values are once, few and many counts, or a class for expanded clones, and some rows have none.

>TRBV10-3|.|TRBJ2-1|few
TGTGCCATCAGTGAGAGGGGAGGCCAGGGAGAGCAGTTCTTC
CAISERGGQGEQFF
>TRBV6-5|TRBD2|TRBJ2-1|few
TGTGCCAGCAGTTACTACGGGACTAGCGGGAGCAATGAGCAGTTCTTC
CASSYYGTSGSNEQFF
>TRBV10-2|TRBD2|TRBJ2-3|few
TGCGCCAGCAGACCAACCGGGACTAGCGGCACAGATACGCAGTATTTT
CASRPTGTSGTDTQYF
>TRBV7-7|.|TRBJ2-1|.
TGTGCTAGCAGCCCACAGGGATCCCACAATGAGCAGTTCTTC
CASSPQGSHNEQFF
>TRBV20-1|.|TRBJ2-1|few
TGCAGTGCTTTTGCTGGCAAGCAGTTCTTC
CSAFAGKQFF
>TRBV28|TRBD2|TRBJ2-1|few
TGTGCCAGCAGTTTATTTGGCGGCCCGGCTAGCGGGAGTATCTATGAGCAGTTCTTC
CASSLFGGPASGSIYEQFF
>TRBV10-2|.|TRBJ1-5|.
TGCGCCAGCAGTGAGTCGGGAGGGGCCAATCAGCCCCAGCATTTT
CASSESGGANQPQHF
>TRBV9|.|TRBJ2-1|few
TGTGCCAGCAGCGGGGACTTCCTAGTTCAGTTCTTC
CASSGDFLVQFF
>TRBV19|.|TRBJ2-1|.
TGTGCCAGTAGTTCGGGACTGAGTATGGAGCAGTTCTTC
CASSSGLSMEQFF
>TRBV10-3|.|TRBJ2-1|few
TGTGCCATCAGTGGACGACCCGGGAGCTCCTACAATGAGCAGTTCTTC
CAISGRPGSSYNEQFF
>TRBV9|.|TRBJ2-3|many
TGTGCCAGCTGTATGGGAGGTCGTACAGATACGCAGTATTTT
CASCMGGRTDTQYF
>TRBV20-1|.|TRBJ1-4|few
TGCAGTGCTAAGGAAAGGGGCGCAACTAATGAAAAACTGTTTTTT
CSAKERGATNEKLFF
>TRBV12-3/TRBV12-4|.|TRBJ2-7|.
TGTGCCAGCAGTTTCGCAGGTTCGAGTGAGCAGTACTTC
CASSFAGSSEQYF
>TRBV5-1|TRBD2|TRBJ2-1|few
TGCGCCAGCAGCTTGGCTGGGACTATCTACAATGAGCAGTTCTTC
CASSLAGTIYNEQFF
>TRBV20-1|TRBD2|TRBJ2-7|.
TGCAGTGCTAGCGGGACTAGCGGGAGTCTCTACGAGCAGTACTTC
CSASGTSGSLYEQYF